This TCR beta chain came from a study of graft-versus-host responses after intestinal transplantation. Study-wide points: Peak circulating GvH clone levels tracked with early post-transplant HvG declines.

Note on this clone: Its target is not known.

Germline V lookup: CDR1 SGHTA, CDR2 FQGNSA. This CDR3 is 15 amino acids long. V lost 5 bases, J lost 2 bases, and 16 bases lay in between. This table comes from immunoSEQ multiplex PCR, and its TCRdb copy is limited to in-frame clones, with some not included. The sample contains tens of thousands of clones, 75% to 95% of which appear only once. This chain uses TRBV7-2 with TRBJ2-7; D ambiguous. The sample here was unstimulated CD8+ T cells sorted from spleen or lymph node cells, taken before transplant. This TCR was recovered from a human donor who was the organ donor for an intestinal transplant. CDR3 sequence reads: CASSVQLNGAYEQYF. For the CDR3, the DNA is TGTGCCAGCAGCGTACAACTTAACGGAGCCTACGAGCAGTACTTC. Full variable domain (outside the CDR3, taken from reference TRBV7-2 and TRBJ2-7): GAGVSQSPSNKVTEKGKDVELRCDPISGHTALYWYRQSLGQGLEFLIYFQGNSAPDKSGLPSDRFSAERTGGSVSTLTIQRTQQEDSAVYLCASSVQLNGAYEQYFGPGTRLTVT.